Given below is one TCR beta chain in context. The antigen remains unidentified. The CDR3 has 16 residues. Germline CDR1 reads KGHSH; CDR2 reads LQKENI. Unmatched junction bases numbered 9, after V lost 4 bases and J lost 8 bases. The data were taken from a study of shared clonotypes between healthy human individuals. General study points: Some clonotypes were shared by all four sorted-subset donors, while others were not shared. The non-shared ones had lower generation probabilities than the shared ones. Estimated richness was generally greater in naive than memory subsets. Owing to a small donor count, the genetic and exposure-history diversity represented was limited.

The authors ran the assay at deep level. Sequencing was performed with immunoSEQ multiplex PCR; in TCRdb, only in-frame clones are kept and a portion is missing. The sample lists under 1,900,000 clones, approximately 98.5% occurring once. The source of this sequence is a man aged 25 to 40 in good health. Sequencing was carried out using naive CD4+ T cells sorted from blood. Subset of the sample: CD45RA+ positively selected. The J gene is TRBJ2-2, the V gene TRBV18, with 11 bases that match TRBD2. The CDR3 spells CASSLGTSGLLGELFF. The CDR3, as DNA: TGTGCCAGCTCACTTGGGACTAGCGGACTACTGGGGGAGCTGTTTTTT.